Following are 32 T cell receptor beta chains from one sample sequenced in a study of blood T cell repertoires in COVID-19 (dated by TCRdb to between 2020 and 2021). The library was built by means of the immunoSEQ multiplex PCR assay. TCRdb mirrors the immuneACCESS table, restricted to in-frame sequences. Some clones are absent from its copies; in checked studies, under half trace to an unresolved V gene, and the reason for the others is unknown. Counted in this sample were more than 300,000 clones; 88% of them appeared once. The biggest ten clones account for 5.5% to 7.5% of the sample. The sample consisted of peripheral blood. The receptors derive from an older woman with COVID-19, enrolled during active disease.

The CDR3 DNA reads as TGTGCCAGCAGAAGACTCGCAGGGGGCATGAACACTGAAGCTTTCTTT. Translation gives CASRRLAGGMNTEAFF. The rearrangement joins TRBV11-2 to TRBJ1-1, with 8 bases fitting TRBD1. The CDR3 is made up of 16 amino acids. The trim removed 6 bases at V and 0 bases at J, leaving 9 bases unmatched. The germline V gene has CDR1 SGHAT and CDR2 FQNNGV.

The V call is TRBV30, the J call TRBJ2-2; TRBD2 is a possible D gene (7 bases). V gave up 7 bases and J gave up 5 bases, with 17 bases separating them. This CDR3 spans 14 amino acids. From germline, CDR1 is GTSNPN and CDR2 SVGIG (reference sequence). The CDR3 nucleotides read TGTGCCTTCCTGGGGGGGGCAGGAACCGGGGAGCTGTTTTTT. It encodes CAFLGGAGTGELFF.

The chain has TRBV29-1 and TRBJ1-1, with 7 bases that match TRBD1. With V trimmed by 4 bases and J by 7 bases, 9 bases remained unmatched. Germline CDR1 SQVTM, CDR2 ANQGSEA. The CDR3 consists of 13 residues. DNA of the CDR3: TGCAGCGTTGGACAGGGTGGGGGGAGTGAAGCTTTCTTT. It yields the protein CSVGQGGGSEAFF.

Written as DNA, the CDR3 is TGTGCCAGCAGCCACCGGGAACATAAAACGGTGAGCTATGGCTACACCTTC. Translation gives CASSHREHKTVSYGYTF. This chain links TRBV3-1 (or the pseudogene TRBV3-2) with TRBJ1-2, with no clear D. V dropped 3 bases and J dropped 4 bases, with 21 bases sitting between them. Germline CDR1 reads LGHDT; CDR2 reads YNNKEL (reference sequence). CDR3 length: 17 residues.

This clone appeared once. The chain recombines TRBV2 with TRBJ1-2; D call uncertain. V lost 1 base, J lost 2 bases, and 11 bases lay in between. The CDR3 has 15 residues. Germline loops: CDR1 SNHLY, CDR2 FYNNEI. CDR3 coding DNA: TGTGCCAGCAGTGAAGAGGGAGGGAACAACTATGGCTACACCTTC. Translating gives CASSEEGGNNYGYTF.

The chain has TRBV7-2 and TRBJ1-5; 10 positions agree with TRBD1. V shed 6 bases, J shed 7 bases, and the junction held 6 bases outside the gene matches. CDR1 is SGHTA and CDR2 is FQGNSA in the germline V gene. CDR3 length equals 14 residues. Here the CDR3 reads CASRRQGAGQPQHF. The CDR3 region has the DNA TGTGCCAGCAGGCGACAGGGGGCAGGGCAGCCCCAGCATTTT.

The chain couples TRBV5-4 to TRBJ2-1, with TRBD2 identical over 11 bases. This CDR3 has 14 amino acids. Per germline, CDR1 SGHNT and CDR2 YYREEE (reference sequence). V trimming: 3 bases; J trimming: 7 bases; junction bases outside the gene matches: 3. The CDR3 nucleotides are TGTGCCAGCAGCTGGGGACTAGCGGATAATGAGCAGTTCTTC. It encodes CASSWGLADNEQFF.

CDR3 in amino acids: CAISESRGTGELFF. CDR3 DNA sequence: TGTGCCATCAGTGAGTCTAGGGGCACCGGGGAGCTGTTTTTT. The V call is TRBV10-3, the J call TRBJ2-2; tentative D call: TRBD1 (5 bases). This CDR3 contains 14 residues. The germline V gene has CDR1 ENHRY and CDR2 SYGVKD. V was shortened by 0 bases and J by 4 bases, with 6 bases between the two germline ends.

CDR3 DNA sequence: TGCAGCGTTTACGCGGGGGGGCATGGCAATGAGCAGTTCTTC. Translating gives CSVYAGGHGNEQFF. J is TRBJ2-1 and V is TRBV29-1; 9 bases map to TRBD2. Germline values: CDR1 SQVTM, CDR2 ANQGSEA. This CDR3 is built from 14 residues. Trimming at V came to 5 bases and at J to 6 bases, leaving 8 bases not matched to a gene.

The chain carries TRBV27 and TRBJ2-5, with 8 bases that match TRBD2. V lost 3 bases to trimming and J lost 6 bases; unmatched junction nucleotides: 9. Germline V gene lookup returns CDR1 MNHEY and CDR2 SMNVEV (reference sequence). CDR3 length equals 15 residues. This chain's CDR3 is CASSFLGGLEKTQYF. CDR3 in DNA: TGTGCCAGCAGTTTCCTGGGGGGACTAGAGAAGACCCAGTACTTC.

With respect to this clone: Compared with germline, one end of the junction differs, possibly owing to a read error. The chain couples TRBV3-1 (or the pseudogene TRBV3-2) to TRBJ2-7; 11 bases are a match to TRBD1. This CDR3 has 14 amino acids. Germline CDR1 reads LGHDT; CDR2 reads YNNKEL (reference sequence). In nucleotides, the CDR3 is TGTGCCAGCAGCCCCTACGGACAGGGGGCGCATGAGGTCTTC. It encodes CASSPYGQGAHEVF.

In its sample, this clone was seen once. CDR3 residues: CASRKGGSTDTQYF. The CDR3 DNA follows: TGTGCCAGCAGGAAAGGCGGAAGCACAGATACGCAGTATTTT. The chain carries TRBV27 and TRBJ2-3; D gene uncertain. This CDR3 region has 14 residues. The germline V and J ends were trimmed by 6 bases and 0 bases, with 10 bases remaining between them. Looked up from germline, CDR1 is MNHEY and CDR2 is SMNVEV (reference sequence).

V gene TRBV5-1 combines with J gene TRBJ1-2, with D hard to call. CDR3 length equals 15 residues. The germline V gene has CDR1 SGHRS and CDR2 YFSETQ. V lost 0 bases to trimming and J lost 3 bases, with 12 bases between them. The CDR3 loop reads CASSLGDGDHYGYTF. CDR3 DNA sequence: TGCGCCAGCAGCTTGGGAGACGGAGATCACTATGGCTACACCTTC.

This chain connects TRBV24-1 to TRBJ2-7, with 10 bases aligning to TRBD1. The CDR3 runs 14 residues. CDR1 KGHDR and CDR2 SFDVKD come from the germline V gene. V lost 4 bases and J lost 5; bases outside the gene matches: 4. For the CDR3, the DNA is TGTGCCACCAGTGAAGGACAGGGGGTGAACGAGCAGTACTTC. It encodes CATSEGQGVNEQYF.

The chain recombines TRBV7-8 with TRBJ2-6, with 10 bases fitting TRBD1. CDR1 is SGHVS and CDR2 is FQNEAQ in the germline V gene. V shed 4 bases and J 1 base; nucleotides not matched to a gene: 4. The length of the CDR3 is 17 residues. CDR3 sequence reads: CASSSGTGVSGANVLTF. The CDR3 DNA follows: TGTGCCAGCAGCTCCGGGACAGGGGTATCTGGGGCCAACGTCCTGACTTTC.

This chain connects TRBV3-1 (or the pseudogene TRBV3-2) to TRBJ2-1; TRBD2 agrees at 12 bases. The junction had 8 bases not matched to a gene; V was cut back by 5 bases and J by 6 bases. CDR1 LGHDT and CDR2 YNNKEL come from the germline V gene (reference sequence). This CDR3 region has 16 residues. The CDR3 loop reads CASSSDRLAGANEQFF. In DNA, the CDR3 is TGTGCCAGCAGCTCCGACCGACTAGCGGGGGCCAATGAGCAGTTCTTC.

The chain couples TRBV9 to TRBJ2-7; 10 bases fit TRBD1. V gave up 4 bases and J gave up 6 bases; unmatched junction bases: 4. Germline V CDR1 and CDR2: SGDLS, YYNGEE. This CDR3 comprises 13 residues. The DNA of the CDR3 is TGTGCCAGCAGCTCCCGGACAGGGGGCGAGCAGTACTTC. Protein: CASSSRTGGEQYF.

The chain carries TRBV9 and TRBJ2-2; D not certain. This CDR3 region has 15 residues. V lost 4 bases and J 1 base, leaving 11 bases between the germline ends. The germline V gene encodes CDR1 SGDLS and CDR2 YYNGEE. CDR3 nucleotide sequence: TGTGCCAGCAGCCCCGAGGTAGAGAACACCGGGGAGCTGTTTTTT. Residues: CASSPEVENTGELFF.

The J gene is TRBJ1-2, the V gene TRBV2, with D uncertain. Trimming shortened V by 4 bases and J by 7 bases, and 10 bases separated the two germline ends. Germline lookup yields CDR1 SNHLY and CDR2 FYNNEI. The CDR3 totals 12 residues. The CDR3 sequence is CASSVREVGYTF. For the CDR3, the DNA is TGTGCCAGCAGTGTACGGGAGGTTGGCTACACCTTC.

CDR3 sequence reads: CASSPGFENEKLFF. The CDR3 coding sequence is TGTGCCAGTAGCCCAGGGTTTGAAAATGAAAAACTGTTTTTT. The chain joins TRBV19 to TRBJ1-4, with D perhaps matching TRBD1 (5 bases). Germline values: CDR1 LNHDA, CDR2 SQIVND (reference sequence). Trimming pared 6 bases from V and 5 bases from J, leaving 13 bases between. The CDR3 sequence is 14 residues long.

The chain uses TRBV7-9 and TRBJ2-4; D is uncertain. CDR3 length: 14 amino acids. Germline CDR1 SEHNR, CDR2 FQNEAQ (reference sequence). The V end lost 4 bases, the J end lost 0 bases, and 7 bases lay between the germline ends. The CDR3 DNA reads as TGTGCCAGCAGCTACGAGCTAGCCAAAAACATTCAGTACTTC. This codes for CASSYELAKNIQYF.

The chain links TRBV5-8 to TRBJ2-3; 12 nucleotides line up with TRBD1. There are 16 residues in the CDR3. Per germline, CDR1 SGHTS and CDR2 YDEGEE. The trim removed 0 bases at V and 3 bases at J, leaving 2 bases unmatched. CDR3 residues: CASSLEGQGATDTQYF. The CDR3 DNA reads as TGTGCCAGCAGCTTGGAGGGACAGGGGGCGACAGATACGCAGTATTTT.

J is TRBJ1-2 and V is TRBV20-1, with TRBD1 as a possible D gene (5 bases). V lost 5 bases and J lost 8, with 12 bases in between. CDR3 size: 11 residues. Germline CDR1 is DFQATT and CDR2 is SNEGSKA (reference sequence). This CDR3 is CSAGDSGGYTF. CDR3 coding DNA: TGCAGTGCTGGGGACTCCGGGGGCTACACCTTC.

The V call is TRBV3-1 (or the pseudogene TRBV3-2), the J call TRBJ1-6; 11 nucleotides match TRBD1. CDR1 LGHDT and CDR2 YNNKEL come from the germline V gene (reference sequence). CDR3 size: 14 residues. With 1 base clipped from V and 10 bases from J, the junction kept 0 bases outside the gene matches. Here the CDR3 DNA reads TGTGCCAGCAGCCAAGGGACAGGGGGCTCACCCCTCCACTTT. It is translated as CASSQGTGGSPLHF.

The chain recombines TRBV4-3 with TRBJ1-1; D gene unclear. V was pared by 1 base and J by 4 bases, with 7 bases between. The CDR3 has 13 amino acids. CDR1 and CDR2 (germline): LGHNA, YSLEER. The CDR3 here is CASSQGLFTEAFF. CDR3 bases: TGCGCCAGCAGCCAAGGTCTTTTCACTGAAGCTTTCTTT.

J is TRBJ1-2 and V is TRBV28; D unresolved. Trimming removed 3 bases from V and 1 base from J, with 3 bases in between. The CDR3 length is 12 residues. Germline CDR1 and CDR2: MDHEN and SYDVKM. The CDR3 bases are TGTGCCAGCAGTTTTATTAACTATGGCTACACCTTC. It is translated as CASSFINYGYTF.

The chain recombines TRBV7-3 with TRBJ1-4, with 8 bases identical to TRBD1. V lost 5 bases, J lost 7 bases, and 3 bases stayed unmatched. The length of the CDR3 is 13 residues. Germline V CDR1 and CDR2: SGHTA, FQGTGA. DNA of the CDR3: TGTGCCAGCAGCCGCGACAGGGGTGAAAAACTGTTTTTT. It encodes CASSRDRGEKLFF.

The genes are TRBV18 and TRBJ2-3, with 7 bases lining up with TRBD2. Germline V gene data show CDR1 as KGHSH and CDR2 as LQKENI. The J segment lost 1 base and the V segment lost 3 bases, leaving 7 bases of the junction unmatched. There are 16 residues in the CDR3. CDR3 loop: CASSPLSGVRTDTQYF. The CDR3 nucleotides read TGTGCCAGCTCACCCTTGAGCGGGGTCCGCACAGATACGCAGTATTTT.

The chain is built from TRBV5-1 and TRBJ2-3, with 7 bases that match TRBD1. The V segment lost 7 bases and the J segment 4 bases; nucleotides outside the gene matches: 3. Germline values: CDR1 SGHRS, CDR2 YFSETQ. This CDR3 region has 12 residues. The CDR3 region is CASAQGADTQYF. The DNA for the CDR3 is TGCGCCAGCGCTCAGGGGGCAGATACGCAGTATTTT.

The genes are TRBV9 and TRBJ2-1; TRBD1 aligns across 8 bases. V lost 0 bases and J lost 3; bases outside the gene matches: 5. From germline, CDR1 is SGDLS and CDR2 YYNGEE. The CDR3 length is 16 residues. The CDR3, as DNA: TGTGCCAGCAGCGTAGTCACCGGGACAGGCTACAATGAGCAGTTCTTC. Its protein product is CASSVVTGTGYNEQFF.

The V and J genes are TRBV7-9 and TRBJ1-2; no definite D call. Germline CDR1 and CDR2: SEHNR and FQNEAQ (reference sequence). The CDR3 has 16 amino acids. V was cut by 0 bases and J by 6 bases, with 17 bases left in between. CDR3 sequence reads: CASSLALLVEMDGYTF. The CDR3 bases are TGTGCCAGCAGCTTAGCCCTATTGGTAGAGATGGATGGCTACACCTTC.

This clone is a singleton in its sample. This chain uses TRBV24-1 with TRBJ1-2; 9 bases map to TRBD1. The CDR3 has 17 residues. After removal of 5 bases from V and 0 bases from J, the junction contained 9 bases not matched to a gene. From germline, CDR1 is KGHDR and CDR2 SFDVKD. Written as DNA, the CDR3 is TGTGCCACCAGTGCCGGGACAGGGTGGCTCCCTAACTATGGCTACACCTTC. Translated, it gives CATSAGTGWLPNYGYTF.